A selection of T cell receptor beta chains follows, all from one sample in a study of cytomegalovirus exposure and HLA in healthy donors. Using immunoSEQ multiplex PCR, the repertoire was profiled, and TCRdb retains in-frame clones only, with some absent. The sample includes 200,000 or so clones, 80% to 90% of them seen just once. Sequences were obtained from PBMCs. These receptors were obtained from a young woman in good health and CMV-seropositive. Both conserved end residues are part of each CDR3. Each record gives: J gene, clone size, D gene, V gene, CDR3 protein, CDR3 DNA. D genes are given only for firm matches. Clone size is given for some rows only: seen once, a few or many times, or a class if the clone is expanded.

>TRBJ2-1|once|TRBD2|TRBV6-1
CASSSGTTSYNEQFF
TGTGCCAGCAGTTCCGGGACTACCTCCTACAATGAGCAGTTCTTC
>TRBJ1-4|-|-|TRBV11-2
CASSLSGGTREKLFF
TGTGCCAGCAGCTTATCGGGGGGAACAAGGGAAAAACTGTTTTTT
>TRBJ2-7|-|TRBD2|TRBV18
CASSPDSGSYEQYF
TGTGCCAGCTCACCAGATAGCGGGAGCTACGAGCAGTACTTC
>TRBJ2-2|once|TRBD1|TRBV2
CASSEYRTGRGTGELFF
TGTGCCAGCAGTGAATATAGGACAGGGCGTGGAACCGGGGAGCTGTTTTTT
>TRBJ1-2|-|-|TRBV14
CASSPTRGSYGYTF
TGTGCCAGCAGCCCCACAAGGGGCTCCTATGGCTACACCTTC
>TRBJ1-2|once|-|TRBV28
CASSSRTAKGDYGYTF
TGTGCCAGCAGTTCTCGGACAGCCAAGGGAGACTATGGCTACACCTTC
>TRBJ2-7|-|TRBD2|TRBV29-1
CSVRTSGTYEQYF
TGCAGCGTACGGACTAGCGGTACCTACGAGCAGTACTTC
>TRBJ1-3|-|TRBD1|TRBV4-1
CASSQTGQGGSGNTIYF
TGCGCCAGCAGCCAAACCGGACAGGGAGGCTCTGGAAACACCATATATTTT
>TRBJ2-7|once|TRBD1|TRBV6-5
CASSLGQGGYEQYF
TGTGCCAGCAGTTTAGGACAGGGGGGGTACGAGCAGTACTTC
>TRBJ1-5|-|-|TRBV7-2
CASSPGQYNQPQHF
TGTGCCAGCAGCCCAGGACAGTACAATCAGCCCCAGCATTTT
>TRBJ1-1|once|TRBD1|TRBV5-6
CASSLEDRMNTEAFF
TGTGCCAGCAGCTTGGAGGACAGGATGAACACTGAAGCTTTCTTT
>TRBJ2-5|-|TRBD2|TRBV19
CASSTSGGQETQYF
TGTGCCAGTAGTACTAGCGGGGGACAAGAGACCCAGTACTTC
>TRBJ1-4|-|-|TRBV28
CASSFRGTTNEKLFF
TGTGCCAGCAGTTTCAGGGGAACAACTAATGAAAAACTGTTTTTT
>TRBJ2-7|once|TRBD1|TRBV6-5
CASSSTGTGTYEQYF
TGTGCCAGCAGTTCAACCGGGACAGGCACCTACGAGCAGTACTTC
>TRBJ2-3|-|-|TRBV12-5
CASAPRSTDTQYF
TGTGCTAGTGCCCCCCGGAGCACAGATACGCAGTATTTT
>TRBJ2-1|-|TRBD2|TRBV27
CASSFGRSRGRFEQFF
TGTGCCAGCAGTTTCGGGAGGAGCCGCGGGAGGTTTGAGCAGTTCTTC
>TRBJ2-3|-|TRBD2|TRBV7-9
CASSLNIGLAGDSTDTQYF
TGTGCCAGCAGCTTAAACATAGGACTAGCGGGAGATAGCACAGATACGCAGTATTTT
>TRBJ2-3|-|TRBD1|TRBV7-9
CASSGDRVGDTQYF
TGTGCCAGCAGCGGCGACAGGGTCGGGGATACGCAGTATTTT
>TRBJ2-5|-|-|TRBV2
CASSDEGRGETQYF
TGTGCCAGCAGTGACGAGGGAAGAGGGGAGACCCAGTACTTC
>TRBJ2-1|-|-|TRBV9
CASSVEPANYNEQFF
TGTGCCAGCAGCGTGGAGCCTGCAAACTACAATGAGCAGTTCTTC
>TRBJ1-3|-|TRBD1|TRBV10-3
CAIMAGTGSGNTIYF
TGTGCCATCATGGCCGGGACAGGGTCTGGAAACACCATATATTTT
>TRBJ1-2|-|TRBD1|TRBV6-1
CASSERSTGSGYTF
TGTGCCAGCAGTGAACGTTCGACAGGGTCTGGCTACACCTTC
>TRBJ1-1|once|-|TRBV10-1
CASSLASNTEAFF
TGCGCCAGCAGTTTGGCCTCGAACACTGAAGCTTTCTTT
>TRBJ2-2|-|TRBD1|TRBV15
CATSSSGQGVAGELFF
TGTGCCACCAGCAGTTCCGGACAGGGTGTCGCCGGGGAGCTGTTTTTT
>TRBJ2-7|once|TRBD2|TRBV11-2
CASSPGLVSYEQYF
TGTGCCAGCAGCCCCGGACTAGTAAGCTACGAGCAGTACTTC
>TRBJ2-7|-|-|TRBV9
CASSPRTIGEQYF
TGTGCCAGCAGCCCCCGGACTATTGGCGAGCAGTACTTC
>TRBJ2-2|-|-|TRBV6-1
CASSAILFSGELFF
TGTGCCAGCAGTGCCATACTCTTTTCCGGGGAGCTGTTTTTT
>TRBJ1-5|-|-|TRBV2
CASSEGRGNNQPQHF
TGTGCCAGCAGTGAAGGGCGAGGGAACAATCAGCCCCAGCATTTT
>TRBJ1-1|few|-|TRBV7-9
CASSAPRGRTEAFF
TGTGCCAGCAGCGCCCCCAGGGGACGGACTGAAGCTTTCTTT
>TRBJ2-7|-|-|TRBV28
CASSFLPGPNYEQYF
TGTGCCAGCAGTTTTCTTCCAGGGCCGAACTACGAGCAGTACTTC
>TRBJ1-4|-|-|TRBV4-1
CASSQGRGQLGEKLFF
TGCGCCAGCAGCCAAGGTCGAGGACAGCTTGGGGAAAAACTGTTTTTT
>TRBJ2-3|-|-|TRBV4-1
CASSQGDGDTQYF
TGCGCCAGCAGCCAAGGAGATGGTGATACGCAGTATTTT
>TRBJ2-3|-|TRBD2|TRBV2
CASSGPRTSGRSDTQYF
TGTGCCAGCAGTGGCCCAAGGACTAGCGGGAGGTCAGATACGCAGTATTTT
>TRBJ2-7|-|-|TRBV6-1
CASSTGLASYEQYF
TGTGCCAGCAGTACAGGTCTAGCGAGCTACGAGCAGTACTTC
>TRBJ1-1|-|-|TRBV5-8
CASSPLASIIGDTEAFF
TGTGCCAGCAGCCCCCTGGCCTCGATTATAGGGGACACTGAAGCTTTCTTT
>TRBJ2-7|-|-|TRBV28
CASSLVPGSTYEQYF
TGTGCCAGCAGTTTAGTTCCCGGGAGCACCTACGAGCAGTACTTC
>TRBJ2-1|-|-|TRBV9
CASSVLVAAYNEQFF
TGTGCCAGCAGCGTATTGGTAGCGGCCTACAATGAGCAGTTCTTC
>TRBJ2-5|-|TRBD1|TRBV28
CASSGQGMGQETQYF
TGTGCCAGCAGTGGACAGGGGATGGGACAAGAGACCCAGTACTTC
>TRBJ2-2|-|-|TRBV7-9
CASSLARENTGELFF
TGTGCCAGCAGCTTAGCGCGGGAGAACACCGGGGAGCTGTTTTTT
>TRBJ1-5|-|TRBD1|TRBV4-1
CASSQGQGAGSNQPQHF
TGCGCCAGCAGCCAAGGTCAGGGGGCAGGGAGCAATCAGCCCCAGCATTTT
>TRBJ2-3|-|TRBD2|TRBV7-9
CASSPGPTSGSTDTQYF
TGTGCCAGCAGCCCCGGACCTACTAGCGGGAGCACAGATACGCAGTATTTT
>TRBJ2-3|-|-|TRBV2
CASSDGQGPDTQYF
TGTGCCAGCAGTGATGGGCAGGGTCCAGATACGCAGTATTTT
>TRBJ1-2|-|-|TRBV7-3
CASRAGMSANYGYTF
TGTGCCAGCAGGGCGGGGATGTCCGCTAACTATGGCTACACCTTC
>TRBJ2-1|-|-|TRBV10-2
CASKPTSLVPGNEQFF
TGCGCCAGCAAACCGACTAGTCTTGTCCCAGGCAATGAGCAGTTCTTC
>TRBJ2-1|-|-|TRBV15
CATSRPSRADIDSYNEQFF
TGTGCCACCAGCAGACCATCGAGGGCCGACATAGACTCCTACAATGAGCAGTTCTTC
>TRBJ2-3|-|TRBD2|TRBV19
CASKKGGIADTQYF
TGTGCCAGTAAGAAGGGAGGGATTGCAGATACGCAGTATTTT
>TRBJ1-2|-|-|TRBV28
CASTTRRGEYGYTF
TGTGCCAGCACCACACGGCGGGGGGAATATGGCTACACCTTC
>TRBJ1-1|-|TRBD1|TRBV11-1
CASSLQGEPFF
TGTGCCAGCAGCCTTCAGGGGGAGCCTTTCTTT
>TRBJ1-2|-|TRBD1|TRBV27
CASSQGQGGLRGYTF
TGTGCCAGCAGTCAGGGACAGGGGGGACTTCGTGGCTACACCTTC
>TRBJ2-1|-|-|TRBV19
CASSIGTGSSYNEQFF
TGTGCCAGTAGTATAGGAACAGGGAGCTCCTACAATGAGCAGTTCTTC